The rows below give T cell receptor beta chains drawn from one sample of a study of identical twins. TCRdb independently ran MiXCR on the 5' RACE reads; one entry per CDR3 protein. This table has some 500,000 distinct CDR3 sequences, approximately 22% appearing once. The same specimen was also included in a second study, on T cells expressing NK-cell markers.

Material for sequencing was CD4+ T cells sorted from blood. These receptors originate from a woman aged 18-35 years in good health. Each CDR3 is given with its conserved first and last residue. A D gene is named only where the DNA matches it firmly. Clone size is stated in some rows and not others, as once, few, many or a class when expanded.

>NA|few|TRBJ2-3|TRBV7-2
TGTGCCAGCACCCCCCGGGTGACAGATACGCAGTATTTT
CASTPRVTDTQYF
>TRBD2|NA|TRBJ2-1|TRBV3-1
TGTGCCAGCAGCCAAGGGATCGGGACTAGCGGGAGGTATGAGCAGTTCTTC
CASSQGIGTSGRYEQFF
>TRBD2|NA|TRBJ2-1|TRBV20-1
TGCAGTGCTTTAAGACTAGCGGGGGGCTCAAATGAGCAGTTCTTC
CSALRLAGGSNEQFF
>TRBD2|few|TRBJ2-1|TRBV20-1
TGCAGTGCTAGAAAGACTAGCGTAGAGCAGTTCTTC
CSARKTSVEQFF
>NA|few|TRBJ2-1|TRBV6-2/TRBV6-3
TGTGCCAGCAGTTCCATACTTAGCGGCCTGAGCTCCTACAATGAGCAGTTCTTC
CASSSILSGLSSYNEQFF
>NA|many|TRBJ1-2|TRBV5-1
TGCGCCAGCAGCTTGTCCGGGCTAAAAATGGGGTACACCTTC
CASSLSGLKMGYTF
>TRBD2|NA|TRBJ2-5|TRBV29-1
TGCAGCGTCCTCGACTGGACTAGCGGGAGGGTCGAGACCCAGTACTTC
CSVLDWTSGRVETQYF
>NA|many|TRBJ1-5|TRBV20-1
TGCAGTGCTAGGACAGTTGCTAATCAGCCCCAGCATTTT
CSARTVANQPQHF
>TRBD2|NA|TRBJ2-1|TRBV27
TGTGCCAGCAGTACCCTTAGCGGGAGCCCATACAATGAGCAGTCCTTC
CASSTLSGSPYNEQSF
>NA|many|TRBJ1-2|TRBV20-1
TGCAGTGCTAGAATTCGAGGGGAGGATGGCTACACCTTC
CSARIRGEDGYTF
>NA|few|TRBJ2-1|TRBV10-3
TGTGCCATCAGTCGGTCTGTCCTAGCGCCTGACAATGAGCAGTTCTTC
CAISRSVLAPDNEQFF
>TRBD1|NA|TRBJ1-1|TRBV6-5
TGTGCCAGCAGTTCAGGAAGGAGGGGGCTGTTGACTGAAGCTTTCTTT
CASSSGRRGLLTEAFF
>TRBD2|few|TRBJ2-3|TRBV20-1
TGCAGTGCTCGACTAGCGGGGGGGCCACATACGCAGTATTTT
CSARLAGGPHTQYF
>NA|few|TRBJ2-7|TRBV7-2
TGTGCCAGCAGCCCCGGGGGACAAATATACGAGCAGTACTTC
CASSPGGQIYEQYF
>TRBD2|few|TRBJ2-7|TRBV20-1
TGCAGTGCTAGAGATAGCGGGAGGGCCGAGTACTTC
CSARDSGRAEYF
>NA|NA|TRBJ2-5|TRBV3-1
TGTGCCAGCAGCCAAGCCCGGGTGGTGGAGACCCAGTACTTC
CASSQARVVETQYF
>NA|few|TRBJ1-1|TRBV7-9
TGTGCCAGCAGCCCCAAGGACAGCATGAACACTGAAGCTTTCTTT
CASSPKDSMNTEAFF
>NA|many|TRBJ1-1|TRBV5-1
TGCGCCAGCAGCAAACAGGAGAACACTGAAGCTTTCTTT
CASSKQENTEAFF
>TRBD2|NA|TRBJ2-3|TRBV11-2
TGTGCCAGCAGCTTAGTTCGCGTTTCGGCTAGCGGGGGACCCCCAGATACGCAGTATTTT
CASSLVRVSASGGPPDTQYF
>NA|many|TRBJ1-2|TRBV12-3/TRBV12-4
TGTGCCAGCAGTCTCCTTCTGAGGAGTTATGGCTACACCTTC
CASSLLLRSYGYTF
>NA|NA|TRBJ2-5|TRBV20-1
TGCAGTGCTGGCCAGACAGGACAAGAGACCCAGTACTTC
CSAGQTGQETQYF
>NA|many|TRBJ1-5|TRBV7-2
TGTGCCAGCAGCCGGCATAGCAATCAGCCCCAGCATTTT
CASSRHSNQPQHF
>TRBD2|NA|TRBJ2-3|TRBV20-1
TGCAGTGCTCTAAGCGGGAGGAGCACAGATACGCAGTATTTT
CSALSGRSTDTQYF
>NA|NA|TRBJ2-3|TRBV5-1
TGCGCCAGCAGCTTGGGCACTGCGTTCTACACAGATACGCAGTATTTT
CASSLGTAFYTDTQYF
>NA|NA|TRBJ2-7|TRBV20-1
TGCAGTGCTCTGGGAGCGGGTACCTACGAGCAGTACTTC
CSALGAGTYEQYF
>TRBD2|NA|TRBJ2-3|TRBV5-6
TGTGCCAGCAGCTTTCCTAGCGGGGGGGCAGATACGCAGTATTTT
CASSFPSGGADTQYF
>TRBD2|NA|TRBJ2-7|TRBV5-5
TGTGCCAGCGGCCATGGGCTAGCGGGAGCTTATTACGAGCAGTACTTC
CASGHGLAGAYYEQYF
>NA|NA|TRBJ1-1|TRBV5-1
TGCGCCAGCAGCTCGGAGGTCTACACTGAAGCTTTCTTT
CASSSEVYTEAFF
>NA|NA|TRBJ2-5|TRBV20-1
TGCAGTGCTACAGACCGGTTAGGGGAGACCCAGTACTTC
CSATDRLGETQYF
>TRBD2|NA|TRBJ2-7|TRBV20-1
TGCAGTGCCGACCGGGCGGGAGAACGGCGCGAGCAGTACTTC
CSADRAGERREQYF
>NA|NA|TRBJ2-6|TRBV6-1
TGTGCCAGCTCACGGGGACTGGCCAACGTCCTGACTTTC
CASSRGLANVLTF
>TRBD2|NA|TRBJ2-5|TRBV27
TGTGCCAGCAGTTTATCGTTCGGGAGGGCCAGAGAGACCCAGTACTTC
CASSLSFGRARETQYF
>NA|few|TRBJ1-2|TRBV5-1
TGCGCCAGCAGACAGACAGGTTCTAACTATGGCTACACCTTC
CASRQTGSNYGYTF
>TRBD1|few|TRBJ1-2|TRBV3-1
TGTGCCAGCAGCCACCGACAGGGGCAAGGCTATGGCTACACCTTC
CASSHRQGQGYGYTF
>NA|NA|TRBJ1-1|TRBV5-6
TGTGCCAGCAGCGTTCGGCAGAGAATCTCCCCGAACACTGAAGCTTTCTTT
CASSVRQRISPNTEAFF
>NA|NA|TRBJ1-2|TRBV5-6
TGTGCCAGCAATGAGGGACTGGGACATAGGATCTGGGGCTACACCTTC
CASNEGLGHRIWGYTF
>NA|many|TRBJ1-1|TRBV7-9
TGTGCCAGCAGCTTATTGGGATTAGGGACTGAAGCTTTCTTT
CASSLLGLGTEAFF
>TRBD2|NA|TRBJ2-7|TRBV11-2
TGTGCCAGCAGCCGCCGCGGGAGGGACAGTTTCTACGAGCAGTACTTC
CASSRRGRDSFYEQYF
>TRBD2|NA|TRBJ2-3|TRBV20-1
TGCAGTGCTAGGACTAGCGGGAGGGCCAGGTTGAGTGATACGCAGTATTTT
CSARTSGRARLSDTQYF
>NA|NA|TRBJ2-1|TRBV20-1
TGCAGTGCTAGAGTTCCCGCTAGCTCCTACAATGAGCAGTTCTTC
CSARVPASSYNEQFF
>TRBD1|NA|TRBJ2-2|TRBV11-2
TGTGCCAGCAGCCTACCACAGGGGTCCCGCACCGGGGAGCTGTTTTTT
CASSLPQGSRTGELFF
>TRBD1|few|TRBJ1-2|TRBV6-6
TGTGCCAGCAGTTCACAGGGGGCTGGCTACACCTTC
CASSSQGAGYTF
>NA|few|TRBJ1-2|TRBV20-1
TGCAGTGCTAGTGGAAGGGCGGGAGTCTATGGCTACACCTTC
CSASGRAGVYGYTF
>NA|few|TRBJ2-2|TRBV29-1
TGCAGCGTTGAAAGGCCGGCCCCGAACACCGGGGAGCTGTTTTTT
CSVERPAPNTGELFF
>NA|few|TRBJ2-7|TRBV20-1
TGCAGTGCCGTAGGGGGATCCAGGGGATACGAGCAGTACTTC
CSAVGGSRGYEQYF
>NA|NA|TRBJ2-3|TRBV12-3/TRBV12-4
TGTGCCAGCAGTTCGTCGGCGGATACGCAGTATTTT
CASSSSADTQYF
>NA|many|TRBJ2-5|TRBV5-1
TGCGCCAGCAGCTTGGTGTCCGGAGAAGAGACCCAGTACTTC
CASSLVSGEETQYF
>NA|few|TRBJ1-5|TRBV6-1
TGTGCCAGCACCCCTACCGGCCGGGACGGTCAGCCCCAGCATTTT
CASTPTGRDGQPQHF
>TRBD1|NA|TRBJ2-7|TRBV5-1
TGCGCCAGCAGCTTTGGCAGGGGGTACGAGCAGTACTTC
CASSFGRGYEQYF
>TRBD1|many|TRBJ1-2|TRBV12-3/TRBV12-4
TGTGCCAGCAGTCCGGGACAGGGGAACTATGGCTACACCTTC
CASSPGQGNYGYTF
>NA|few|TRBJ1-2|TRBV10-3
TGTGCCATCCGGCCCGTGTGGGGATATGGCTACACCTTC
CAIRPVWGYGYTF
>NA|NA|TRBJ1-2|TRBV3-1
TGTGCCAGCAGTGACACTCACTATGGCTACACCTTC
CASSDTHYGYTF
>NA|NA|TRBJ2-3|TRBV10-3
TGTGCCATCAAGGGGGACACAGATACGCAGTATTTT
CAIKGDTDTQYF
>NA|NA|TRBJ2-3|TRBV18
TGTGCCAGCTCACCACGTCGCGGGGTCGGCACGGCAGATACGCAGTATTTT
CASSPRRGVGTADTQYF
>TRBD1|NA|TRBJ2-7|TRBV7-2
TGTGCCAGCAGCACCCGACAGGGGGCCCCCTACGAGCAGTACTTC
CASSTRQGAPYEQYF
>NA|many|TRBJ1-1|TRBV6-4
TGTGCCAGCAGTCCTTCGGGCGGATACACTGAAGCTTTCTTT
CASSPSGGYTEAFF
>TRBD2|NA|TRBJ2-1|TRBV5-8
TGTGCCAGCAGCCTCGCAGGAGCGGGAGGGCCGGTTGAGCAGTTCTTC
CASSLAGAGGPVEQFF
>NA|NA|TRBJ2-1|TRBV15
TGTGCCACCAGCAGCGCGGGGCGTTTAGAATTAAAGCAGTTCTTC
CATSSAGRLELKQFF
>TRBD2|few|TRBJ2-3|TRBV20-1
TGCAGTGCCCCTGGGAGGGTCGGGTCCAATACGCAGTATTTT
CSAPGRVGSNTQYF
>NA|few|TRBJ2-1|TRBV3-1
TGTGCCAGCAGGGGTACGTGGAATGAGCAGTTCTTC
CASRGTWNEQFF